The 8 T cell receptor beta chains below were found in one sample sequenced in a study of regulatory T cells in long-lasting Graves disease. Time point: newly diagnosed GD, antithyroid drugs for less than 3 months. Following extraction of RNA from PBMCs, that RNA was used to make the TCR library. Relying on iRepertoire HTBI primers and Arm-PCR of CDR3 regions, the team built TCR beta libraries. TCRdb independently ran MiXCR on the multiplex PCR reads; one entry per CDR3 protein. The sample has fewer than 450,000 distinct CDR3 sequences, about 15% seen once; the top ten hold about 8%. In addition, the sample was reused for a study of T cells in Graves' hyperthyroidism and ophthalmopathy.

The specimen was peripheral blood mononuclear cells (PBMCs), collected at new diagnosis, from a patient treated with antithyroid drugs. The receptors were sampled from a woman aged 40 to 50 with Graves disease.

This clonotype was found many times. J is TRBJ2-1 and V is TRBV27; 9 bases fit TRBD2. Germline V gives CDR1 MNHEY, CDR2 SMNVEV (reference sequence). V trimming: 5 bases; J trimming: 6 bases; junction bases outside the gene matches: 8. CDR3 length: 15 amino acids. The CDR3 nucleotides are TGTGCCAGCAGTCCCATAGCGGGAGACCCCAATGAGCAGTTCTTC. It encodes CASSPIAGDPNEQFF.

V is TRBV27 and J is TRBJ2-6, with 7 bases fitting TRBD2. Unmatched junction bases numbered 9, after V lost 4 bases and J lost 0 bases. Germline V gene lookup returns CDR1 MNHEY and CDR2 SMNVEV (reference sequence). The CDR3 runs to 18 residues. In DNA, the CDR3 is TGTGCCAGCAGTTGGGTGGGGGGGATGAGCTCTGGGGCCAACGTCCTGACTTTC. Protein sequence: CASSWVGGMSSGANVLTF.

The chain couples TRBV4-3 to TRBJ2-7, with 9 bases matching TRBD2. Germline lookup yields CDR1 LGHNA and CDR2 YSLEER. J gave up 0 bases and V 1 base, and 13 bases lay outside the gene matches. The CDR3 totals 19 residues. Here the CDR3 DNA reads TGCGCCAGCAGCCAAGCTGCGGTAGCGGGAGTGAAATACTCCTACGAGCAGTACTTC. Translation gives CASSQAAVAGVKYSYEQYF.

This clonotype was seen many times. The V and J genes are TRBV10-3 and TRBJ2-1, with 11 nucleotides matching TRBD2. The CDR3 is 13 amino acids. V was pared by 3 bases and J by 15 bases, with 7 bases of the junction left unmatched. Germline V lookup: CDR1 ENHRY, CDR2 SYGVKD. Here the CDR3 reads CAISDSTSGILFF. The CDR3 DNA reads as TGTGCCATCAGTGATTCGACTAGCGGGATTTTGTTCTTC.

This clonotype showed up many times. This chain connects TRBV15 to TRBJ1-2, with D hard to call. The CDR3 consists of 15 residues. Per the germline V gene, CDR1 is LNHNV and CDR2 is YYDKDF (reference sequence). V lost 1 base, J lost 6 bases, and 15 bases lay in between. This chain's CDR3 is CATSRVISQPHGYTF. Here the CDR3 DNA reads TGTGCCACCAGCAGAGTAATATCCCAACCCCATGGCTACACCTTC. Based on the CDR3 plus reference TRBV15 and TRBJ1-2, the full variable domain is DAMVIQNPRYQVTQFGKPVTLSCSQTLNHNVMYWYQQKSSQAPKLLFHYYDKDFNNEADTPDNFQSRRPNTSFCFLDIRSPGLGDTAMYLCATSRVISQPHGYTFGSGTRLTVV.

In this sample, this clonotype turned up many times. The chain has TRBV5-1 and TRBJ1-1, with D perhaps TRBD1 (6 bases). The CDR3 length is 13 residues. The V gene lost 4 bases and the J gene lost 5 bases, with 12 bases spanning the gap. The germline CDR1 and CDR2 sequences are SGHRS and YFSETQ. The CDR3 loop reads CASSPNTGTEAFF. The CDR3, as DNA: TGCGCCAGCAGCCCCAACACAGGGACTGAAGCTTTCTTT.

The table lists this clonotype with a count of one. It may be a read error: a sequence one base away is much more abundant. CDR3 residues: CSASAGPNEQFF. The CDR3 DNA is TGCAGTGCTAGCGCCGGGCCCAATGAGCAGTTCTTC. The chain couples TRBV20-1 to TRBJ2-1; D not certain. Per germline, CDR1 DFQATT and CDR2 SNEGSKA (reference sequence). This CDR3 is 12 amino acids long. Deletions cut 3 bases from V and 6 bases from J, with 9 bases between.

This clonotype turned up a few times. The chain couples TRBV7-2 to TRBJ2-3; 8 bases line up with TRBD2. CDR1 and CDR2 from the germline V gene are SGHTA and FQGNSA. The CDR3 has 18 amino acids. V gave up 2 bases and J gave up 7 bases; unmatched junction bases: 17. The CDR3 nucleotides read TGTGCCAGCAGCTTATTAGGAGCGTGGAGCGGGAGCTTAAATACGCAGTATTTT. Protein: CASSLLGAWSGSLNTQYF.